The 26 T cell receptor beta chains listed next were all sequenced from one sample in a study of siplizumab effects on memory and regulatory T cells. Sequencing used immunoSEQ multiplex PCR; TCRdb keeps in-frame clones, though not all of them. The sample includes roughly 100,000 clones, about 93% seen only once; the top ten take around 0.3%. Sequences were obtained from CD4+ T cells sorted from blood. The origin of the receptors is a human donor in good health.

The CDR3 is CASNLQPQHF. Written as DNA, the CDR3 is TGTGCCAGCAACCTCCAGCCCCAGCATTTT. The rearrangement uses TRBV28 and TRBJ1-5; D not resolved. V lost 7 bases and J lost 7, with 5 bases in between. Germline CDR1 is MDHEN and CDR2 is SYDVKM. The CDR3 is 10 amino acids.

This clone was detected once. The J gene is TRBJ2-1, the V gene TRBV6-6; 7 bases line up with TRBD2. Trimming removed 6 bases from V and 8 bases from J; junction bases left unmatched: 16. This CDR3 region has 16 residues. Germline V gene sequence: CDR1 MNHNY, CDR2 SVGAGI (reference sequence). CDR3 protein: CASRKDGTISFDEQFF. CDR3 nucleotides: TGTGCCAGCAGAAAGGACGGGACTATTTCTTTCGATGAGCAGTTCTTC.

V gene TRBV12-5 combines with J gene TRBJ2-2, with D perhaps TRBD1 or TRBD2 (6 bases each). Trimming removed 2 bases from V and 2 bases from J, with 12 bases in between. CDR3 size: 16 residues. In germline, CDR1 is LGHNT, CDR2 FRNRAP. The DNA for the CDR3 is TGTGCTAGTGGTTTGATCGGGGGCCGAAACACCGGGGAGCTGTTTTTT. It yields the protein CASGLIGGRNTGELFF.

The V call is TRBV30, the J call TRBJ2-5; D is unresolved. V lost 0 bases and J 6 bases, leaving 5 bases between the germline ends. The germline gives CDR1 GTSNPN, CDR2 SVGIG (reference sequence). This CDR3 contains 11 residues. This CDR3 is CAWSVRQTQYF. DNA for the CDR3: TGTGCCTGGAGTGTACGGCAGACCCAGTACTTC.

The chain carries TRBV7-9 and TRBJ1-1; D is unclear. Trimming pared 7 bases from V and 1 base from J, leaving 10 bases between. CDR3 length: 13 residues. Germline loops: CDR1 SEHNR, CDR2 FQNEAQ (reference sequence). As DNA, the CDR3 is TGTGCCAGCACCCTAACGGAGAACACTGAAGCTTTCTTT. It yields the protein CASTLTENTEAFF.

This clone has more than one count but fewer than ten. The chain employs TRBV5-6 and TRBJ1-1; no firm D call. V was pared by 2 bases and J by 0 bases, with 11 bases between. The germline V gene has CDR1 SGHDT and CDR2 YYEEEE. The CDR3 has 15 residues. The CDR3 DNA is TGTGCCAGCAGCTTAGGCAGGCCCCTGAACACTGAAGCTTTCTTT. This codes for CASSLGRPLNTEAFF.

The genes are TRBV7-3 and TRBJ2-2; the D is unclear. The CDR3 has 14 residues. The V and J ends lost 4 bases and 5 bases respectively, with 11 bases between them. The germline V gene encodes CDR1 SGHTA and CDR2 FQGTGA. The CDR3 bases are TGTGCCAGCAGCTCCATACACAGAACCGGGGAGCTGTTTTTT. It translates to CASSSIHRTGELFF.

Only one count was recorded for this clone. This chain joins TRBV27 and TRBJ1-2; weak D call: TRBD1 (5 bases). Germline V lookup: CDR1 MNHEY, CDR2 SMNVEV (reference sequence). V gave up 6 bases and J gave up 4 bases, with 12 bases separating them. CDR3 length equals 13 residues. The CDR3 DNA reads as TGTGCCAGCAGGCCGACCGGGACCTATGGCTACACCTTC. This sequence encodes CASRPTGTYGYTF.

This chain links TRBV19 with TRBJ2-3; 8 nucleotides match TRBD1. CDR1 and CDR2 from the germline V gene are LNHDA and SQIVND (reference sequence). V lost 3 bases and J lost 6; bases outside the gene matches: 5. The CDR3 loop spans 14 amino acids. Written as DNA, the CDR3 is TGTGCCAGTAGTATGGCAGGGGGCGTCGATACGCAGTATTTT. Translating it yields CASSMAGGVDTQYF. Filled out from reference TRBV19 and TRBJ2-3, the complete variable domain reads DGGITQSPKYLFRKEGQNVTLSCEQNLNHDAMYWYRQDPGQGLRLIYYSQIVNDFQKGDIAEGYSVSREKKESFPLTVTSAQKNPTAFYLCASSMAGGVDTQYFGPGTRLTVL.

This clone was counted a single time. The rearrangement joins TRBV5-6 to TRBJ1-2, with a weak D call TRBD1 (5 bases). Trimming shortened V by 3 bases and J by 4 bases, and 10 bases separated the two germline ends. CDR3 length: 13 residues. CDR1 and CDR2 from the germline V gene are SGHDT and YYEEEE. The CDR3 sequence is CASSSTGGYGYTF. For the CDR3, the DNA is TGTGCCAGCAGCTCCACAGGAGGCTATGGCTACACCTTC.

This chain uses TRBV7-3 with TRBJ2-5; 14 bases align to TRBD2. The CDR3 runs 18 residues. Germline V CDR1 and CDR2: SGHTA, FQGTGA. V trimming: 4 bases; J trimming: 7 bases; junction bases outside the gene matches: 14. The CDR3, as DNA: TGTGCCAGCAGCTCCAAGCCGGGACTAGCGGGAGAGAGATGGACCCAGTACTTC. This gives the protein CASSSKPGLAGERWTQYF.

For the CDR3, the DNA is TGTGCCTGGAGTAACAGAACTAATGAAAAACTGTTTTTT. Translated: CAWSNRTNEKLFF. The chain has TRBV30 and TRBJ1-4; no definite D call. The germline CDR1 and CDR2 sequences are GTSNPN and SVGIG (reference sequence). Trimming took 2 bases from V and 1 from J, leaving 5 bases between them. This CDR3 is built from 13 residues. Combining the CDR3 with reference TRBV30 and TRBJ1-4 gives the whole variable domain SQTIHQWPATLVQPVGSPLSLECTVEGTSNPNLYWYRQAAGRGLQLLFYSVGIGQISSEVPQNLSASRPQDRQFILSSKKLLLSDSGFYLCAWSNRTNEKLFFGSGTQLSVL.

This clone has only one observation. The chain carries TRBV5-1 and TRBJ2-7; 9 bases are shared with TRBD2. J lost 4 bases, V lost 4 bases, and 9 bases had no gene match. Germline CDR1 reads SGHRS; CDR2 reads YFSETQ. The CDR3 is 15 residues long. DNA for the CDR3: TGCGCCAGCAGCCGGTTAGCGGGAGAGTTGTACGAGCAGTACTTC. This encodes CASSRLAGELYEQYF.

The chain recombines TRBV4-1 with TRBJ1-4, with 12 positions matching TRBD1. CDR1 and CDR2 (germline): MGHRA, YSYEKL. Germline trimming cut 5 bases from V and 2 bases from J; bases unmatched to any gene: 9. The CDR3 spans 18 residues. The CDR3 reads CASSRRPGQGATNEKLFF. DNA for the CDR3: TGCGCCAGCAGCAGACGCCCGGGACAGGGGGCGACTAATGAAAAACTGTTTTTT.

The chain links TRBV4-2 to TRBJ1-1, with D possibly matching TRBD1 (6 bases). The germline V gene has CDR1 LGHNA and CDR2 YNFKEQ. There are 14 residues in the CDR3. Trimming removed 4 bases at V and 5 bases at J, with 14 bases between. The CDR3 loop is CASSPNHRATEAFF. For the CDR3, the DNA is TGTGCCAGCAGCCCAAATCACAGGGCTACTGAAGCTTTCTTT.

This clone was observed a handful of times. The DNA of the CDR3 is TGTGCCAGCAGCTTTCATGCGGGGCCCTACGAGCAGTACTTC. This translates into CASSFHAGPYEQYF. This rearrangement joins TRBV11-3 to TRBJ2-7; maybe TRBD2 (6 bases). V gave up 3 bases and J gave up 2 bases, with 11 bases separating them. Germline V gene data show CDR1 as SGHNT and CDR2 as YENEEA. The CDR3 runs to 14 residues.

The chain's CDR3 is CASSLRTGGLAFF. CDR3 bases: TGTGCCAGCAGCCTTCGGACAGGGGGTTTAGCTTTCTTT. V gene TRBV11-1 combines with J gene TRBJ1-1, with TRBD1 identical over 10 bases. The germline CDR1 and CDR2 sequences are SGHAT and FQDESV (reference sequence). Trimming at V came to 5 bases and at J to 10 bases, leaving 7 bases not matched to a gene. The CDR3 extends over 13 amino acids.

This chain joins TRBV30 and TRBJ2-5; 9 bases line up with TRBD2. The junction had 15 bases not matched to a gene; V was cut back by 3 bases and J by 7 bases. The CDR3 is 16 amino acids. Germline values: CDR1 GTSNPN, CDR2 SVGIG (reference sequence). This CDR3 reads CAWRGPIAGAWGTQYF. CDR3 nucleotide sequence: TGTGCCTGGAGGGGTCCGATAGCGGGGGCCTGGGGGACCCAGTACTTC.

The genes are TRBV19 and TRBJ1-1; weak D call: TRBD1 (6 bases). V was clipped by 6 bases and J by 3 bases, with 17 bases between them. This CDR3 spans 15 amino acids. Germline CDR1 and CDR2: LNHDA and SQIVND (reference sequence). CDR3 nucleotide sequence: TGTGCCAGTAGGGTAACAGGGAGGGGGGACACTGAAGCTTTCTTT. Translated: CASRVTGRGDTEAFF. Full variable domain (missing parts from reference TRBV19 and TRBJ1-1): DGGITQSPKYLFRKEGQNVTLSCEQNLNHDAMYWYRQDPGQGLRLIYYSQIVNDFQKGDIAEGYSVSREKKESFPLTVTSAQKNPTAFYLCASRVTGRGDTEAFFGQGTRLTVV.

The CDR3 DNA reads TGTGCCACCAAGCCCGCAGGGGAACCCTCCTACGAGCAGTACTTC. Translated: CATKPAGEPSYEQYF. The chain is built from TRBV27 and TRBJ2-7; possible D gene TRBD1, 6 bases. Germline V gives CDR1 MNHEY, CDR2 SMNVEV (reference sequence). Trimming took 10 bases from V and 0 from J, leaving 19 bases between them. The CDR3 extends over 15 amino acids.

The J gene is TRBJ2-3, the V gene TRBV7-2; 14 nucleotides match TRBD2. The CDR3 consists of 18 residues. Germline loops: CDR1 SGHTA, CDR2 FQGNSA. Losses at the gene ends were 4 bases for V and 4 bases for J; bases not matched to a gene: 10. The CDR3 loop reads CASSYRLAGGYGADTQYF. CDR3 bases: TGTGCCAGCAGCTACAGACTAGCGGGGGGGTATGGCGCAGATACGCAGTATTTT.

The chain combines TRBV7-8 with TRBJ2-7; a weak D match, TRBD2 (5 bases). The ends were cut back, 2 bases at V and 7 bases at J, with 12 bases in the middle. From germline, CDR1 is SGHVS and CDR2 FQNEAQ. This CDR3 contains 13 residues. This CDR3 reads CASSLSLAREQYF. CDR3 DNA: TGTGCCAGCAGCTTAAGTTTAGCGCGGGAGCAGTACTTC.

V usage is TRBV6-5 and J usage is TRBJ2-7; D might be TRBD1 (5 bases). Per the germline V gene, CDR1 is MNHEY and CDR2 is SVGAGI. V dropped 0 bases and J dropped 1 base, with 7 bases sitting between them. There are 14 residues in the CDR3. Written as DNA, the CDR3 is TGTGCCAGCAGTTACTCGACAGCTTCCTACGAGCAGTACTTC. Translating it yields CASSYSTASYEQYF.

This rearrangement joins TRBV7-2 to TRBJ2-3; D ambiguous. Germline V CDR1 and CDR2: SGHTA, FQGNSA. V was pared by 5 bases and J by 2 bases, with 5 bases between. CDR3 length: 12 residues. CDR3 coding DNA: TGTGCCAGCAGCATCTCCACAGATACGCAGTATTTT. Translated: CASSISTDTQYF.

The rearrangement links TRBV5-1 to TRBJ2-1; 7 nucleotides line up with TRBD1. This CDR3 spans 16 amino acids. Trimming cost V 3 bases and J 4 bases; bases outside gene matches: 10. Germline CDR1 and CDR2: SGHRS and YFSETQ. The CDR3 protein is CASSSLAGGSYNEQFF. The CDR3 nucleotides read TGCGCCAGCAGCTCCCTTGCAGGGGGATCATACAATGAGCAGTTCTTC.

The chain carries TRBV6-5 and TRBJ1-1; D uncertain. The V gene lost 7 bases and the J gene lost 0 bases, with 9 bases spanning the gap. There are 13 residues in the CDR3. Germline loops: CDR1 MNHEY, CDR2 SVGAGI. CDR3 sequence: CASTDTMNTEAFF. CDR3 sequence (DNA): TGTGCCAGCACCGACACCATGAACACTGAAGCTTTCTTT.